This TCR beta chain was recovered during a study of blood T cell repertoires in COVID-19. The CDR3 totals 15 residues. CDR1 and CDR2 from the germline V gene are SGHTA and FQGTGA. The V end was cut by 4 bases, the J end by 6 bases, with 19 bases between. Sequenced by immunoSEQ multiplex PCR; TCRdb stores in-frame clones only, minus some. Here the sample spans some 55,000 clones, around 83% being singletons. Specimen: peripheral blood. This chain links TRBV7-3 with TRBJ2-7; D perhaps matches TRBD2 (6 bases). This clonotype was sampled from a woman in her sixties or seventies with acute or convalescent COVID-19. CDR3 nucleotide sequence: TGTGCCAGCAGCTCCCAGGCGGGGAGTATGAGCGAGCAGTACTTC. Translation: CASSSQAGSMSEQYF.